A selection of T cell receptor beta chains follows, all from one sample in a study of siplizumab effects on memory and regulatory T cells. TCRdb's table, derived via immunoSEQ multiplex PCR, lists solely in-frame clones and lacks some. The sample holds about 100,000 clones, about 94% seen once. Sequenced input: non-Treg CD4+ T cells sorted from blood. The receptors come from a human donor in good health. Each CDR3 is given with its conserved first and last residue. A D gene is named only where the DNA matches it firmly. Clone size appears in some rows only: once, few, many, or a class for an expanded clone.

clone size	V gene	J gene	D gene	CDR3 DNA	CDR3 protein
.	TRBV15	TRBJ2-7	TRBD2	TGTGCCACCAGCAGAGGAAGCGGGAGTGCTTCCTACGAGCAGTACTTC	CATSRGSGSASYEQYF
.	TRBV19	TRBJ2-3	TRBD2	TGTGCCAGTAGTCCCCAGCGGGAGGAGGGCACAGATACGCAGTATTTT	CASSPQREEGTDTQYF
few	TRBV5-1	TRBJ1-2	.	TGCGCCAGCAGCAGTCAACCGGGCAACTATGGCTACACCTTC	CASSSQPGNYGYTF
few	TRBV11-1	TRBJ1-2	.	TGTGCCAGCAGCTTAAAGTGTGTAGGGAACAATAGCTATGGCTACACCTTC	CASSLKCVGNNSYGYTF
.	TRBV11-2	TRBJ2-1	.	TGTGCCAGCGGTTCCCCGGGGGCGGGACGTGCTGAGCAGTTCTTC	CASGSPGAGRAEQFF
.	TRBV10-3	TRBJ1-1	.	TGTGCCATCAGTGAGTCGTCAAACACTGAAGCTTTCTTT	CAISESSNTEAFF
once	TRBV7-3	TRBJ2-1	TRBD1	TGTGCCAGCAGCACCCGACAGGGTAACAATGAGCAGTTCTTC	CASSTRQGNNEQFF
.	TRBV28	TRBJ2-5	.	TGTGCCAGCAGTTTACCCTCGGCGGGGCAGACCCAGTACTTC	CASSLPSAGQTQYF
.	TRBV9	TRBJ2-5	.	TGTGCCAGCAGCGTAGATCCTGTAAAAGAGACCCAGTACTTC	CASSVDPVKETQYF
.	TRBV6-1	TRBJ1-5	.	TGTGCCAGCACCCGAAGGACACCAAATCAGCCCCAGCATTTT	CASTRRTPNQPQHF
.	TRBV27	TRBJ2-2	.	TGTGCCAGCAGTCCCCGGCTGGTAACCGGGGAGCTGTTTTTT	CASSPRLVTGELFF
.	TRBV7-2	TRBJ1-5	.	TGTGCCAGCAGCTTAGGTGAGGGACAGCCCCAGCATTTT	CASSLGEGQPQHF
.	TRBV5-6	TRBJ2-7	.	TGTGCCAGCAGGCAGTATGGCTCCTACGAGCAGTACTTC	CASRQYGSYEQYF
.	TRBV5-1	TRBJ1-4	.	TGCGCCAGCAGCGCGACGACGGCAACTAATGAAAAACTGTTTTTT	CASSATTATNEKLFF
.	TRBV6-6	TRBJ2-7	TRBD1	TGTGCCAGCAGTTACTCCGTTGACAGGGGGTACGAGCAGTACTTC	CASSYSVDRGYEQYF
.	TRBV2	TRBJ2-3	TRBD2	TGTGCCAGGGCTCTAGCGGGAGGAAGCACAGATACGCAGTATTTT	CARALAGGSTDTQYF
once	TRBV6-5	TRBJ2-7	TRBD1	TGTGCCAGCAGTAACAGGGGCCGCTCCGCAGAGCAGTACTTC	CASSNRGRSAEQYF
.	TRBV28	TRBJ2-2	.	TGTGCCAGCAACGGTGGGACCGGGGAGCTGTTTTTT	CASNGGTGELFF
.	TRBV11-2	TRBJ1-5	.	TGTGCCAGCAGCTTAGGGCCTCAGGGGAATCAGCCCCAGCATTTT	CASSLGPQGNQPQHF
.	TRBV18	TRBJ1-1	.	TGTGCCACCCAATTAGGGGCGAACACTGAAGCTTTCTTT	CATQLGANTEAFF
.	TRBV5-1	TRBJ2-1	.	TGCGCCAGCAGCTTGGGGTCGGGGACTGGAGCCGACAATGAGCAGTTCTTC	CASSLGSGTGADNEQFF
.	TRBV6-6	TRBJ2-5	.	TGTGCCAGCAGTTACGGGGGCGAGACCCAGTACTTC	CASSYGGETQYF
.	TRBV18	TRBJ1-2	TRBD1	TGTGCCAGCTCACACTACACAGGGGAGGACTATGGCTACACCTTC	CASSHYTGEDYGYTF
.	TRBV28	TRBJ2-7	TRBD1	TGTGCCAGCATTTCCTCACCAGGACAGGGGCTTTCCTACGAGCAGTACTTC	CASISSPGQGLSYEQYF
.	TRBV2	TRBJ1-2	.	TGTGCCAGCAGTGCCGACTTGGGCGGCTACACCTTC	CASSADLGGYTF
.	TRBV15	TRBJ2-3	.	TGTGCCACCAGCAGAGAGGGGGGGCGACGCACAGATACGCAGTATTTT	CATSREGGRRTDTQYF
.	TRBV5-1	TRBJ2-1	.	TGCGCCAGCAGCTTGGAGGGTGGGTGGGGTCTGAAGCAGTTCTTC	CASSLEGGWGLKQFF
.	TRBV5-1	TRBJ1-2	TRBD1	TGCGCCAGCAGACTGGGACAGGGGGTCTATGGCTACACCTTC	CASRLGQGVYGYTF
.	TRBV5-8	TRBJ2-1	TRBD2	TGTGCCAGCAGTTATGGACTAGTGATAAATGAGCAGTTCTTC	CASSYGLVINEQFF
.	TRBV5-1	TRBJ2-7	.	TGCGCCAGCGCGATAGGTCCTTCCTACGAGCAGTACTTC	CASAIGPSYEQYF
.	TRBV6-5	TRBJ2-2	TRBD2	TGTGCCAGCAGTCCGGGACTAACGAACACCGGGGAGCTGTTTTTT	CASSPGLTNTGELFF
.	TRBV28	TRBJ1-1	.	TGTGCCACCTACCCCGCGGGGATGAACACTGAAGCTTTCTTT	CATYPAGMNTEAFF
.	TRBV5-6	TRBJ1-2	TRBD1	TGTGCCAGCAGCTTTGGGACAGGGGGTAACTATGGCTACACCTTC	CASSFGTGGNYGYTF
.	TRBV4-2	TRBJ2-7	TRBD1	TGTGCCAGCAGCTCCGAGCCAAACAGGGGCGACCTTATCTACGAGCAGTACTTC	CASSSEPNRGDLIYEQYF
.	TRBV5-3	TRBJ1-2	.	TGTGCCAGCAGCGCGGACAGTTATGGCTACACCTTC	CASSADSYGYTF